What follows are 21 T cell receptor beta chains derived from one specimen sequenced in a study of T cell changes during pregnancy in multiple sclerosis. Profiling relied on immunoSEQ multiplex PCR, and the TCRdb table lists in-frame clones only, not all of them. Of about 68,000 clones listed, just over 90% are singletons. Source: peripheral blood, taken in the third trimester of pregnancy. The receptors were sampled from a female donor with multiple sclerosis, enrolled in a pregnancy study.

The chain joins TRBV6-1 to TRBJ1-1; no clear D. The CDR3 is 12 residues long. Trimming pared 7 bases from V and 6 bases from J, leaving 12 bases between. CDR1 and CDR2 (germline): MNHNS, SASEGT. The CDR3 nucleotides are TGTGCCAGCACACGGGTTGAGGCTGAAGCTTTCTTT. Protein: CASTRVEAEAFF.

The chain joins TRBV14 to TRBJ2-7, with D perhaps matching TRBD1 (6 bases). V lost 4 bases to trimming and J lost 10 bases, with 14 bases between them. The CDR3 is 12 amino acids. Germline V lookup: CDR1 SGHDN, CDR2 FVKESK. In DNA, the CDR3 is TGTGCCAGCAGCCTAAAGGGACAAAGACAGTACTTC. Translation gives CASSLKGQRQYF.

This clone was counted once. The chain carries TRBV10-3 and TRBJ2-5, with TRBD2 identical over 7 bases. The CDR3 sequence is 13 residues long. Germline values: CDR1 ENHRY, CDR2 SYGVKD. Germline trimming cut 10 bases from V and 1 base from J; bases unmatched to any gene: 6. The CDR3 sequence: CATLAGVQETQYF. CDR3 sequence (DNA): TGTGCCACCCTGGCGGGGGTCCAAGAGACCCAGTACTTC.

This clone has only one observation. The CDR3 DNA reads TGTGCCAGCAGCACCCGGGGGGGGCTAGCGGGCTCCTACGAGCAGTACTTC. This encodes CASSTRGGLAGSYEQYF. This rearrangement joins TRBV7-9 to TRBJ2-7; 8 bases match TRBD2. Germline V lookup: CDR1 SEHNR, CDR2 FQNEAQ (reference sequence). The CDR3 is 17 amino acids. V was pared by 5 bases and J by 0 bases, with 12 bases of the junction left unmatched. The whole variable domain, remainder taken from reference TRBV7-9 and TRBJ2-7, is DTGVSQNPRHKITKRGQNVTFRCDPISEHNRLYWYRQTLGQGPEFLTYFQNEAQLEKSRLLSDRFSAERPKGSFSTLEIQRTEQGDSAMYLCASSTRGGLAGSYEQYFGPGTRLTVT.

The chain couples TRBV7-2 to TRBJ2-1, with 12 bases matching TRBD2. The trim removed 3 bases at V and 7 bases at J, leaving 13 bases unmatched. Germline V gene lookup returns CDR1 SGHTA and CDR2 FQGNSA. This CDR3 comprises 18 residues. This CDR3 is CASSFPPSRTSGVNEQFF. The CDR3 DNA reads TGTGCCAGCAGCTTCCCACCTTCACGGACTAGCGGGGTTAATGAGCAGTTCTTC.

This rearrangement joins TRBV18 to TRBJ1-1, with D perhaps TRBD1 (5 bases). This CDR3 has 13 residues. Germline CDR1 KGHSH, CDR2 LQKENI. The V and J ends lost 3 bases and 11 bases respectively, with 16 bases between them. The CDR3 coding sequence is TGTGCCAGCTCACCTATCCGTGAGGCAGGGGCTTTCTTT. Its translation is CASSPIREAGAFF.

J is TRBJ1-4 and V is TRBV30; D remains unclear. V lost 2 bases and J 7 bases, leaving 11 bases between the germline ends. This CDR3 contains 13 residues. Looked up from germline, CDR1 is GTSNPN and CDR2 is SVGIG (reference sequence). The CDR3 nucleotides read TGTGCCTGGAGTCGAGGAAACGGTGAAAAACTGTTTTTT. As protein: CAWSRGNGEKLFF.

This chain uses TRBV30 with TRBJ1-4; 7 bases are shared with TRBD1. Germline CDR1 GTSNPN, CDR2 SVGIG (reference sequence). V was clipped by 2 bases and J by 0 bases; unmatched bases: 6. CDR3 length: 16 amino acids. The CDR3 DNA reads TGTGCCTGGAGTACTCCCGGGACAGCAACTAATGAAAAACTGTTTTTT. This translates into CAWSTPGTATNEKLFF.

The V and J genes are TRBV21-1 and TRBJ2-1; the D call TRBD2 from the table was never checked on the DNA. TRBV21-1 is tagged as a pseudogene. The CDR3 has 17 amino acids. The CDR3 DNA reads as TGTGCCAGCAGCGCCCGGACTAGCGGGAGATCTTACAATGAGCAGTTCTTC. The encoded protein is CASSARTSGRSYNEQFF.

This chain uses TRBV27 with TRBJ2-7; 11 bases map to TRBD2. This CDR3 has 15 amino acids. V lost 4 bases, J lost 6 bases, and 8 bases stayed unmatched. Looked up from germline, CDR1 is MNHEY and CDR2 is SMNVEV (reference sequence). For the CDR3, the DNA is TGTGCCAGCAGTTCTCTAGCGGGGGGTTTTAGCGAGCAGTACTTC. The encoded protein is CASSSLAGGFSEQYF.

The chain links TRBV6-4 to TRBJ2-3; D is perhaps TRBD2 (6 bases). The CDR3 contains 15 residues. In germline, CDR1 is MRHNA, CDR2 SNTAGT. With 5 bases removed from V and 1 base from J, the gap between germline ends came to 13 bases. The DNA of the CDR3 is TGTGCCAGCAGTCCTTCGGGCGGGGGCACAGATACGCAGTATTTT. Translating gives CASSPSGGGTDTQYF.

The CDR3 sequence is CASSATGLGEQFF. CDR3 DNA: TGTGCCAGCAGCGCGACAGGTTTGGGTGAGCAGTTCTTC. The chain is built from TRBV7-7 and TRBJ2-1; TRBD1 is a possible D gene (6 bases). V lost 5 bases and J lost 9, with 14 bases in between. The CDR3 length is 13 residues. The germline V gene has CDR1 SSHAT and CDR2 FNYEAQ (reference sequence).

This sequence joins TRBV6-5 and TRBJ1-5, with D perhaps TRBD1 (6 bases). CDR1 and CDR2 from the germline V gene are MNHEY and SVGAGI. V shed 6 bases and J shed 3 bases, with 12 bases lying between them. The CDR3 is made up of 14 amino acids. Here the CDR3 DNA reads TGTGCCAGCAGCTACGACAGGACCAATCAGCCCCAGCATTTT. As protein: CASSYDRTNQPQHF.

The V gene is TRBV7-9, the J gene TRBJ2-7; D possibly corresponds to TRBD2 (6 bases). The V and J ends lost 2 bases and 4 bases respectively, with 12 bases between them. This CDR3 region has 14 residues. The germline V gene has CDR1 SEHNR and CDR2 FQNEAQ (reference sequence). CDR3: CASSLSRGFYEQYF. CDR3 DNA: TGTGCCAGCAGCTTATCACGGGGGTTTTACGAGCAGTACTTC.

This clone was seen only once. The chain carries TRBV7-9 and TRBJ2-5, with D possibly being TRBD2 (8 bases). The ends were cut back, 5 bases at V and 10 bases at J, with 20 bases in the middle. The CDR3 length is 14 residues. Germline-derived CDR1 and CDR2 are SEHNR and FQNEAQ (reference sequence). In DNA form, the CDR3 reads TGTGCCAGCAGCCCATCGGGAGGGACAGAGGGCCAGTACTTC. Translating it yields CASSPSGGTEGQYF.

V is TRBV7-9 and J is TRBJ1-5, with 8 bases that match TRBD1. This CDR3 region has 17 residues. The trim removed 5 bases at V and 8 bases at J, leaving 17 bases unmatched. The germline V gene has CDR1 SEHNR and CDR2 FQNEAQ (reference sequence). The CDR3 reads CASSKIRGTGPGKPQHF. The CDR3 nucleotides read TGTGCCAGCAGCAAAATACGCGGGACAGGCCCCGGGAAGCCCCAGCATTTT.

This rearrangement joins TRBV5-4 to TRBJ2-1, with D possibly TRBD2 on 6 matching bases. Looked up from germline, CDR1 is SGHNT and CDR2 is YYREEE (reference sequence). Trimming took 4 bases from V and 6 from J, leaving 17 bases between them. The CDR3 length is 15 residues. The CDR3 nucleotides are TGTGCCAGCAGCGGAGGGACTCGCCCATCCAATGAGCAGTTCTTC. Residues: CASSGGTRPSNEQFF.

The CDR3 region is CASSYSIQGANGYTF. The CDR3 bases are TGTGCCAGCAGTTACTCGATTCAGGGGGCAAATGGCTACACCTTC. The V call is TRBV6-5, the J call TRBJ1-2; 8 nucleotides line up with TRBD1. Trimming removed 0 bases from V and 6 bases from J; junction bases left unmatched: 6. The CDR3 spans 15 residues. Per germline, CDR1 MNHEY and CDR2 SVGAGI.

This clone was detected only once. The gene calls are TRBV2 and TRBJ2-1, with TRBD2 identical over 9 bases. In germline, CDR1 is SNHLY, CDR2 FYNNEI. The CDR3 has 13 residues. Losses at the gene ends were 7 bases for V and 6 bases for J; bases not matched to a gene: 4. The CDR3 is CASTGRGGNEQFF. The CDR3 bases are TGTGCCAGCACGGGGCGGGGGGGCAATGAGCAGTTCTTC.

The chain employs TRBV18 and TRBJ1-1; perhaps TRBD1 as D (5 bases). The CDR3 has 13 residues. Germline loops: CDR1 KGHSH, CDR2 LQKENI. Trimming took 2 bases from V and 5 from J, leaving 9 bases between them. CDR3 sequence (DNA): TGTGCCAGCTCACCAGCGGGGGTGACTGAAGCTTTCTTT. This encodes CASSPAGVTEAFF.

This chain links TRBV7-9 with TRBJ1-1; 8 nucleotides agree with TRBD1. Per the germline V gene, CDR1 is SEHNR and CDR2 is FQNEAQ (reference sequence). The CDR3 runs 16 residues. V trimming: 5 bases; J trimming: 1 base; junction bases outside the gene matches: 9. The CDR3 reads CASSQGTGGSNTEAFF. The CDR3 bases are TGTGCCAGCAGCCAAGGGACAGGCGGTTCGAACACTGAAGCTTTCTTT.